A selection of T cell receptor beta chains follows, all from one sample in a study of blood T cell repertoires in COVID-19. TCRdb keeps only in-frame clones here, not all; method: immunoSEQ multiplex PCR. The sample lists fewer than 150,000 clones, more than 75% occurring once. The source material was peripheral blood. The receptors were sampled from a woman aged 40 to 50 with acute or convalescent COVID-19. The CDR3 runs from the conserved cysteine through the conserved F or W. D genes are given only for firm matches. Not every row has a clone size; where given, it reads once, few, many or a size class.

d_gene	v_gene	j_gene	len	abundance	CDR3nt	CDR3aa
TRBD1	TRBV18	TRBJ1-2	18	NA	TGTGCCAGCTCACTCAACCAAAGACTCGGACAGGGGCGCTATGGCTACACCTTC	CASSLNQRLGQGRYGYTF
NA	TRBV5-1	TRBJ2-7	14	NA	TGCGCCAGCAGCATACAGGAGCCCTCCTACGAGCAGTACTTC	CASSIQEPSYEQYF
TRBD1	TRBV7-3	TRBJ2-5	13	NA	TGTGCCAGCAGCCGGACAGGGACAGAGACCCAGTACTTC	CASSRTGTETQYF
TRBD1	TRBV7-3	TRBJ2-5	14	once	TGTGCCAGCAGCCCAGGGGGCTCTTGGGAGACCCAGTACTTC	CASSPGGSWETQYF
NA	TRBV3-1/TRBV3-2	TRBJ1-5	13	NA	TGTGCCAGCAGCCCAGGGGCTACTCAGCCCCAGCATTTT	CASSPGATQPQHF
TRBD1	TRBV7-6	TRBJ2-5	13	NA	TGTGCCAGCAGCCCAACAGGGGAAGAGACCCAGTACTTC	CASSPTGEETQYF
NA	TRBV6-6	TRBJ1-5	14	NA	TGTGCCAGCAGTTACTCGGAGGGCGGTCAGCCCCAGCATTTT	CASSYSEGGQPQHF
TRBD1	TRBV28	TRBJ2-7	14	once	TGTGCCAGCTCTATCCACCGGGACAGGGACGAGCAGTACTTC	CASSIHRDRDEQYF
TRBD1	TRBV2	TRBJ2-3	14	NA	TGTGCCAGCAGTGAACAGGGGGCACCAGATACGCAGTATTTT	CASSEQGAPDTQYF
TRBD1	TRBV7-3	TRBJ2-1	14	few	TGTGCCAGCAGCCCCGGGACAGGGGTAAATGAGCAGTTCTTC	CASSPGTGVNEQFF
NA	TRBV24-1	TRBJ2-5	13	once	TGTGCCACCAGTGACTCCAGTTCGGAGACCCAGTACTTC	CATSDSSSETQYF
NA	TRBV18	TRBJ1-5	17	NA	TGTGCCAGCTCACCCGGCAGAGCGTGGGGAGAGGATCAGCCCCAGCATTTT	CASSPGRAWGEDQPQHF
NA	TRBV4-1	TRBJ1-5	19	once	TGCGCCAGCAGCCAAGGTATATTGCGAGGTTCCGTGAGCAATCAGCCCCAGCATTTT	CASSQGILRGSVSNQPQHF
NA	TRBV1	TRBJ1-1	16	NA	TGCACCAGCAGCCAAGATTCGGGGGTTTGGCGGACTGAAGCTTTCTTT	CTSSQDSGVWRTEAFF
NA	TRBV4-1	TRBJ1-5	16	NA	TGCGCCAGCAGCAACTCTGCAGGGCTCCTGAATCAGCCCCAGCATTTT	CASSNSAGLLNQPQHF
TRBD1	TRBV11-2	TRBJ1-2	18	once	TGTGCCAGCAGCTCGAGTGGGTCGGACAGGGCGAAGAGCTATGGCTACACCTTC	CASSSSGSDRAKSYGYTF
NA	TRBV11-2	TRBJ1-1	13	NA	TGTGCCAGCAGCCGGCGGGTGAACACTGAAGCTTTCTTT	CASSRRVNTEAFF
NA	TRBV6-2/TRBV6-3	TRBJ2-5	13	NA	TGTGCCAGCAGTTCCTGGGCAGAAGAGACCCAGTACTTC	CASSSWAEETQYF
TRBD1	TRBV18	TRBJ1-1	17	NA	TGTGCCAGCTCCTCCTCGAGAAAGGACAGGGGCACCACTGAAGCTTTCTTT	CASSSSRKDRGTTEAFF
NA	TRBV5-1	TRBJ1-1	15	once	TGCGCCAGCAGCTCCCGGGGGGGGCAGGACACTGAAGCTTTCTTT	CASSSRGGQDTEAFF
NA	TRBV28	TRBJ1-4	16	NA	TGTGCCAGCAGACCCAGTGCTGGACAGCTCTACGAAAAACTGTTTTTT	CASRPSAGQLYEKLFF
TRBD1	TRBV10-3	TRBJ2-3	13	NA	TGTGCCATCAGTGAGTCTCGGGACAGTATGCAGTATTTT	CAISESRDSMQYF
NA	TRBV7-9	TRBJ2-2	15	NA	TGTGCCAGCAGCCCAAGAGGAGCGAACACCGGGGAGCTGTTTTTT	CASSPRGANTGELFF
NA	TRBV19	TRBJ2-5	13	few	TGTGCCAGTAGTATGATCGGGAAAGAGACCCAGTACTTC	CASSMIGKETQYF
TRBD1	TRBV20-1	TRBJ2-7	15	NA	TGCAGTGCTAGTAGATCTCAGGGGGAGTTTTACGAGCAGTACTTC	CSASRSQGEFYEQYF
NA	TRBV4-2	TRBJ1-1	14	NA	TGTGCCAGCAGCCAACCCGACATGAACACTGAAGCTTTCTTT	CASSQPDMNTEAFF
TRBD1	TRBV2	TRBJ1-3	14	NA	TGTGCCAGCACCGGGACAGTCTCTGGAAACACCATATATTTT	CASTGTVSGNTIYF
TRBD1	TRBV19	TRBJ2-7	15	NA	TGTGCCAGTAGTACTGGGACAGTCGCATCCTACGAGCAGTACTTC	CASSTGTVASYEQYF
NA	TRBV21-1	TRBJ1-5	15	NA	TGTGCCAGCAGCAAACCCGCCACAGGGACCCAGCCCCAGCATTTT	CASSKPATGTQPQHF
NA	TRBV10-3	TRBJ1-5	12	NA	TGTGCCATCAGGGCGGAGAATCAGCCCCAGCATTTT	CAIRAENQPQHF
NA	TRBV2	TRBJ1-1	16	NA	TGTGCCAGCAGTTTGACCCCCCACAGGAAGAACACTGAAGCTTTCTTT	CASSLTPHRKNTEAFF
NA	TRBV3-1/TRBV3-2	TRBJ1-3	16	NA	TGTGCCAGCACCCAAGGGACGCAGGGAGGAGGAAACACCATATATTTT	CASTQGTQGGGNTIYF
NA	TRBV7-9	TRBJ2-7	14	NA	TGTGCCAGCAGCCCACCCGGGAGCTCCTACGAGCAGTACTTC	CASSPPGSSYEQYF
TRBD2	TRBV30	TRBJ2-3	14	NA	TGTGCCTGGAAACTAGCGGGGTTGCCAGATACGCAGTATTTT	CAWKLAGLPDTQYF
TRBD1	TRBV2	TRBJ1-2	13	NA	TGTGCCAGCTGTGCAGGGGGCTTCTTTGGCTACACCTTC	CASCAGGFFGYTF
NA	TRBV7-3	TRBJ1-5	15	NA	TGTGCCAGCAGCTTATGGGGGGAAAGCAATCAGCCCCAGCATTTT	CASSLWGESNQPQHF
NA	TRBV4-1	TRBJ1-1	14	NA	TGCGCCAGCAGCCAGAGGCAGGGTAGCACTGAAGCTTTCTTT	CASSQRQGSTEAFF
TRBD2	TRBV11-2	TRBJ2-1	16	NA	TGTGCCAGCAGCTTTCTAGCGGGACTCTCCAACAATGAGCAGTTCTTC	CASSFLAGLSNNEQFF
NA	TRBV10-3	TRBJ1-1	14	NA	TGTGCCATCAGTGAGCAACAGGACAGCCAAGAAGCTTTCTTT	CAISEQQDSQEAFF
TRBD1	TRBV7-2	TRBJ1-2	15	NA	TGTGCCAGCAGCTTAAAGCAGGGGGAGCTCGTAGGCTACACCTTC	CASSLKQGELVGYTF
TRBD1	TRBV6-5	TRBJ2-5	16	NA	TGTGCCAGCAGTTACTTAGACAGGGGAATCAGCGAGACCCAGTACTTC	CASSYLDRGISETQYF
TRBD1	TRBV10-3	TRBJ1-2	16	NA	TGTGCCATCAGTGACGGGACAGGGGGCGCGGGGCTTGGGGACACCTTC	CAISDGTGGAGLGDTF
TRBD1	TRBV7-3	TRBJ2-7	15	NA	TGTGCCAGCAGCTTAACGGGGACAGGGGTGAACGAGCAGTACTTC	CASSLTGTGVNEQYF
TRBD2	TRBV20-1	TRBJ2-5	16	NA	TGCAGTGCTAGTCCCCTAGAGCGGGAGGGGGGGGAGACCCAGTACTTC	CSASPLEREGGETQYF